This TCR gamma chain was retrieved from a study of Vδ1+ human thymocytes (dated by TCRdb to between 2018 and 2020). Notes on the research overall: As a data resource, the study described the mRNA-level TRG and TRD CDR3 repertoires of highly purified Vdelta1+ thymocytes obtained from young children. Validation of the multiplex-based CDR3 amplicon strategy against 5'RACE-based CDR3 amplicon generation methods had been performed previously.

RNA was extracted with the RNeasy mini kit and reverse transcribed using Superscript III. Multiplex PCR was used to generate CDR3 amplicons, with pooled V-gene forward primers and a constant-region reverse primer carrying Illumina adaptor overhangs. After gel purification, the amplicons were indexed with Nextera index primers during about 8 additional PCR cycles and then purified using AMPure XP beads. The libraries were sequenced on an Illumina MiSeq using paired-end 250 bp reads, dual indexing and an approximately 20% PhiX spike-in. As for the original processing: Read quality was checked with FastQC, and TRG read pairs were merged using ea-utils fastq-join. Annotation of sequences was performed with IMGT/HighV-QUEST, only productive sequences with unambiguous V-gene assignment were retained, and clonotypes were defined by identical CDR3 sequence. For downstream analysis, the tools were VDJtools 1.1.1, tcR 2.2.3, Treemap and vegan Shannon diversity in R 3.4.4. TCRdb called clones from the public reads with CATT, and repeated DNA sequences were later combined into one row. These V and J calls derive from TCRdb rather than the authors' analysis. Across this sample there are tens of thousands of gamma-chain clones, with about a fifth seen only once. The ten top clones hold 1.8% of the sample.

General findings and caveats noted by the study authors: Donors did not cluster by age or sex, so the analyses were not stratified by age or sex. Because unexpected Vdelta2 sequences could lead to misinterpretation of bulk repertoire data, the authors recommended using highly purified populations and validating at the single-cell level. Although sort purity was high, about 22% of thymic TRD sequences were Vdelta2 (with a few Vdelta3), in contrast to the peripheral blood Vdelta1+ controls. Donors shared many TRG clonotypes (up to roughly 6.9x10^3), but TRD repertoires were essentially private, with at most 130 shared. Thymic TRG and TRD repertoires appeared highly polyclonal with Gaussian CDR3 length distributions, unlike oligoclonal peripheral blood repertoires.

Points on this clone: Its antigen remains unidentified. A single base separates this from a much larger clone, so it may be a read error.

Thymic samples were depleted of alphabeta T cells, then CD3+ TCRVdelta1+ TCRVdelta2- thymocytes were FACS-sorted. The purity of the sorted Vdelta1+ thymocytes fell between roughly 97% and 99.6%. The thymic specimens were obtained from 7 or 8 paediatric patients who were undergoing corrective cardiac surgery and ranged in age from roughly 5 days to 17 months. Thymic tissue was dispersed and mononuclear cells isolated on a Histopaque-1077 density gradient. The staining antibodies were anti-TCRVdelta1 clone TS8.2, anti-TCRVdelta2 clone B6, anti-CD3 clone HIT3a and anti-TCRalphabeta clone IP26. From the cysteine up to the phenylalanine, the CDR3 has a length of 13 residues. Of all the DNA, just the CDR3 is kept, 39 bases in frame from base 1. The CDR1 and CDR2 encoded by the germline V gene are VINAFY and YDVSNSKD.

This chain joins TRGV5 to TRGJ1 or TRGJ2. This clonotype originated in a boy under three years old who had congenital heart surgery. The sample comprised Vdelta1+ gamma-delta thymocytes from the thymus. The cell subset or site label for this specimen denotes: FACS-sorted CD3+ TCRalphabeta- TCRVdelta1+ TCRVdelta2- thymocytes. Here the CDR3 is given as CATWDGRYYKKLF. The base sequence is TGTGCCACCTGGGACGGGCGTTATTACAAGAAACTCTTT.